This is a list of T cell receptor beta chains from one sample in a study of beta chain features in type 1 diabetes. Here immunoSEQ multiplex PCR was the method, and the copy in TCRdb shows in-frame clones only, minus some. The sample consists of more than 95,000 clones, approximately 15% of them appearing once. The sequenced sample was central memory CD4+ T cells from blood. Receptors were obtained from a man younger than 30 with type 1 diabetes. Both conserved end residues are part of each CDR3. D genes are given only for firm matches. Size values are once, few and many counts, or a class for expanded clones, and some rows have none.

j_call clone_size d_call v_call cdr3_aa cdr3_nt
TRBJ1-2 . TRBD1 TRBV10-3 CAISESKGTGGRRGYTF TGTGCCATCAGTGAGTCGAAAGGGACAGGGGGAAGGCGTGGCTACACCTTC
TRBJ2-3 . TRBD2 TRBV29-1 CSVRGGFITDTQYF TGCAGCGTTCGGGGGGGATTTATCACAGATACGCAGTATTTT
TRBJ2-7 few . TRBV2 CASSGLLIYEQYF TGTGCCAGCAGTGGACTACTAATCTACGAGCAGTACTTC
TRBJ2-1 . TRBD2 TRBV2 CASRPASGYNEQFF TGTGCCAGCAGGCCTGCTAGCGGCTACAATGAGCAGTTCTTC
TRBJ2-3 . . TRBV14 CASSPPGLYTDTQYF TGTGCCAGCAGCCCCCCCGGACTATACACAGATACGCAGTATTTT
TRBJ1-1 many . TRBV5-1 CASSFTGNTEAFF TGCGCCAGCAGCTTTACGGGGAACACTGAAGCTTTCTTT
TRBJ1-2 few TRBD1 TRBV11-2 CASSTNRGTSNYGYTF TGTGCCAGCAGCACAAACAGGGGCACGTCTAACTATGGCTACACCTTC
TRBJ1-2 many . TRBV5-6 CASRITVGGYGYTF TGTGCCAGCAGAATTACCGTAGGGGGCTATGGCTACACCTTC
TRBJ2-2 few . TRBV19 CASSAQLAVTGELFF TGTGCCAGTAGTGCCCAACTGGCGGTCACCGGGGAGCTGTTTTTT
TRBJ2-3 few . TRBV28 CASRGGSDTQYF TGTGCCAGCAGGGGGGGATCAGATACGCAGTATTTT
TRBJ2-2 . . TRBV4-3 CASSPSMYGELFF TGCGCCAGCAGCCCCAGTATGTACGGGGAGCTGTTTTTT
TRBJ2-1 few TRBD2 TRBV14 CASSQGLLAGEEEQFF TGTGCCAGCAGCCAAGGATTACTAGCGGGAGAAGAGGAGCAGTTCTTC
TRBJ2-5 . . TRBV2 CASSKATGRQETQYF TGTGCCAGCAGTAAAGCGACAGGGAGGCAAGAGACCCAGTACTTC
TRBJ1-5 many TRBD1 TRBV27 CAVQGVGQPQHF TGTGCCGTACAGGGGGTAGGTCAGCCCCAGCATTTT
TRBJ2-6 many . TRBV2 CASSPGILGANVLTF TGTGCCAGCAGCCCGGGGATTCTGGGAGCCAACGTCCTGACTTTC
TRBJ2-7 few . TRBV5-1 CASSLALANEQYF TGCGCCAGCAGCTTGGCGCTAGCCAACGAGCAGTACTTC
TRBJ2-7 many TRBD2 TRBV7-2 CASTPGLSSYEQYF TGTGCCAGCACCCCGGGACTATCTTCCTACGAGCAGTACTTC
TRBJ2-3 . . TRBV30 CAWSRLLTSTDTQYF TGTGCCTGGAGTAGATTACTGACTAGCACAGATACGCAGTATTTT
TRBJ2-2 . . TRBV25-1 CASSPAWENTGELFF TGTGCCAGCAGTCCGGCTTGGGAGAACACCGGGGAGCTGTTTTTT
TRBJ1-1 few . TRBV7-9 CASSQEVWGNTEAFF TGTGCCAGCAGCCAGGAGGTGTGGGGTAACACTGAAGCTTTCTTT
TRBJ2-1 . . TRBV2 CASSPRGFEQFF TGTGCCAGCAGTCCCAGGGGCTTCGAGCAGTTCTTC
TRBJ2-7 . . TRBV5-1 CASSLTVPSYEQYF TGCGCCAGCAGCTTGACAGTACCCTCCTACGAGCAGTACTTC
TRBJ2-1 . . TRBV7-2 CASSLMFPAEQFF TGTGCCAGCAGCTTAATGTTTCCCGCTGAGCAGTTCTTC
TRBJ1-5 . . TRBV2 CASRWGAGSNQPQHF TGTGCCAGCCGGTGGGGGGCGGGAAGCAATCAGCCCCAGCATTTT
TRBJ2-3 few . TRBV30 CAWSVWGWAGTDTQYF TGTGCCTGGAGTGTATGGGGGTGGGCAGGCACAGATACGCAGTATTTT
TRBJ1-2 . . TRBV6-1 CASSVGRQDYGYTF TGTGCCAGCAGTGTCGGTAGACAGGACTATGGCTACACCTTC
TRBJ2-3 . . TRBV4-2 CASSQAGTGDGDTQYF TGTGCCAGCAGCCAAGCCGGGACCGGGGATGGAGATACGCAGTATTTT
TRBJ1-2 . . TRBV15 CATSRDAVRSNYGYTF TGTGCCACCAGCAGAGATGCGGTCCGTTCTAACTATGGCTACACCTTC
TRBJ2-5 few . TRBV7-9 CASSFSTRETQYF TGTGCCAGCAGCTTCTCGACTAGGGAGACCCAGTACTTC
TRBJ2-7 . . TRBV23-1 CASSPLGRAAPYEQYF TGCGCCAGCAGTCCCCTCGGTCGTGCGGCCCCCTACGAGCAGTACTTC
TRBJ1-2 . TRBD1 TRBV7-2 CASSLDRVYGYTF TGTGCCAGCAGCCTCGACAGGGTCTATGGCTACACCTTC
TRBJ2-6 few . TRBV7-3 CASSLQGQWANVLTF TGTGCCAGCAGCTTACAAGGACAGTGGGCCAACGTCCTGACTTTC
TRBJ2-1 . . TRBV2 CASRDGYNEQFF TGTGCCAGCAGGGACGGCTACAATGAGCAGTTCTTC
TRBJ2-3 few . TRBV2 CASSVDSNTDTQYF TGTGCCAGCAGCGTGGACAGCAACACAGATACGCAGTATTTT
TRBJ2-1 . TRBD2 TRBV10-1 CASSDKAGASYNEQFF TGCGCCAGCAGTGACAAAGCGGGAGCCTCGTACAATGAGCAGTTCTTC
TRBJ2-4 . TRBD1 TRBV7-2 CASSPPLRDRGNIQYF TGTGCCAGCAGCCCTCCCCTGAGGGACAGGGGTAACATTCAGTACTTC
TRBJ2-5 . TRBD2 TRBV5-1 CASSLLRAGEETQYF TGCGCCAGCAGCTTGCTCCGCGCGGGGGAGGAGACCCAGTACTTC
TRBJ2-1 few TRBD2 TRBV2 CASSRESGGNEQFF TGTGCCAGTTCGCGGGAGTCCGGGGGGAATGAGCAGTTCTTC
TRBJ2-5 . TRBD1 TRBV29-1 CSSGGQGASETQYF TGCAGCTCGGGGGGACAGGGGGCTTCGGAGACCCAGTACTTC
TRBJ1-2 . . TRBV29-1 CSVPLLSGYGYTF TGCAGCGTTCCCCTTTTGAGCGGATATGGCTACACCTTC
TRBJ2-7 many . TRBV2 CASSVDWTVTYEQYF TGTGCCAGCAGTGTTGATTGGACGGTGACCTACGAGCAGTACTTC
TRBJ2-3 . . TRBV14 CASSPRGYTQYF TGTGCCAGCAGTCCAAGGGGATATACGCAGTATTTT
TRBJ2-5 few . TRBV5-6 CASSPTQGTQYF TGTGCCAGCAGCCCTACCCAAGGGACCCAGTACTTC
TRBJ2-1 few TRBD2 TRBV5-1 CASSFWTRNNEQFF TGCGCCAGCAGCTTTTGGACTAGAAACAATGAGCAGTTCTTC
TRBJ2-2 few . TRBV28 CASSLFPGNTGELFF TGTGCCAGCAGTTTATTTCCCGGGAACACCGGGGAGCTGTTTTTT
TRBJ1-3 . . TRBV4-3 CASSQESYRSSGNTIYF TGCGCCAGCAGCCAAGAGTCCTACAGGAGCTCTGGAAACACCATATATTTT
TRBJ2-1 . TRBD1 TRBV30 CAWTVGDRLYNEQFF TGTGCCTGGACCGTCGGGGACAGGCTATACAATGAGCAGTTCTTC
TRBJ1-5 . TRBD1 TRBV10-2 CASSSGTGIQPQHF TGCGCCAGCAGTTCAGGGACAGGGATACAGCCCCAGCATTTT
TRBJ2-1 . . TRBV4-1 CASKKGGPGNEQFF TGCGCCAGCAAGAAGGGGGGGCCGGGAAATGAGCAGTTCTTC
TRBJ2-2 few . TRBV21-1 CASSKVHSNTGELFF TGTGCCAGCAGCAAAGTGCATTCGAACACCGGGGAGCTGTTTTTT
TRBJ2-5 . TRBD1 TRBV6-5 CASAQGAAETQYF TGTGCCAGCGCCCAGGGGGCCGCGGAGACCCAGTACTTC
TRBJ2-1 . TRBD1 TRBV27 CASSLGQGKYNEQFF TGTGCCAGCAGTTTGGGACAGGGCAAGTACAATGAGCAGTTCTTC
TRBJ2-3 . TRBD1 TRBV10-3 CAIETGGGNTQYF TGTGCCATCGAGACAGGGGGCGGAAATACGCAGTATTTT
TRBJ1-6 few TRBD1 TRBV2 CASRTTGQEGTLHF TGTGCCAGCAGAACTACCGGACAGGAGGGTACCCTCCACTTT
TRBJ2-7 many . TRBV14 CASSHSPGLASSYEQYF TGTGCCAGCAGCCATTCCCCGGGACTCGCGAGCTCCTACGAGCAGTACTTC
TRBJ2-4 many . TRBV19 CASSIVTTLAKNIQYF TGTGCCAGTAGTATAGTGACTACCCTAGCCAAAAACATTCAGTACTTC
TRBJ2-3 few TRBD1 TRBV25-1 CASSEFGTGRIDTQYF TGTGCCAGCAGTGAATTTGGGACAGGGAGGATAGATACGCAGTATTTT
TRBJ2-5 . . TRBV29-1 CSVEEQETQYF TGCAGCGTTGAAGAGCAAGAGACCCAGTACTTC
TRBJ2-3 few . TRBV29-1 CSVYRDVDTQYF TGCAGCGTCTACAGGGATGTAGATACGCAGTATTTT
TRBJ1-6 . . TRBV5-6 CASSPDGVWSPLHF TGTGCCAGCAGCCCAGACGGGGTATGGTCACCCCTCCACTTT